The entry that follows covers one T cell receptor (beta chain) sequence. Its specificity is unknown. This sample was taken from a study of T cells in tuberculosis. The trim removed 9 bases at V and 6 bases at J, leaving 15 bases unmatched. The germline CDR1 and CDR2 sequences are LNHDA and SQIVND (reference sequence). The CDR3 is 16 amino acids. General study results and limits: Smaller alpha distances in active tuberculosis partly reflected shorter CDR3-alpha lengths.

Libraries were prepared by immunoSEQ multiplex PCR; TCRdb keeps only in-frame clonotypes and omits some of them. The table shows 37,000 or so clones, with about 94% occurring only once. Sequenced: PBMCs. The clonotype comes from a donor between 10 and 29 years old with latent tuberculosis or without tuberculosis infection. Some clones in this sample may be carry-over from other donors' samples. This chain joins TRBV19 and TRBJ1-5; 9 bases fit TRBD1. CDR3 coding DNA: TGTGCCAGCAATCCCGGGACAGGGTTTGTCTTTCAGCCCCAGCATTTT. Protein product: CASNPGTGFVFQPQHF.